The 16 T cell receptor beta chains below come from one sample, sequenced in a study of blood T cell repertoires in COVID-19. Method: immunoSEQ multiplex PCR; TCRdb's copy keeps in-frame clones and lacks some. The table has 220,000 or so clones, 84% seen once. The sequenced material came from peripheral blood. The receptors were sampled from a woman aged 55-69 years who had recovered from COVID-19.

The CDR3 sequence: CASSQESQAYF. Here the CDR3 DNA reads TGTGCCAGCAGCCAAGAGTCTCAGGCGTATTTT. The chain carries TRBV3-1 (or the pseudogene TRBV3-2) and TRBJ2-3; D is unresolved. The CDR3 is made up of 11 amino acids. V lost 0 bases, J lost 14 bases, and 9 bases lay in between. CDR1 and CDR2 (germline): LGHDT, YNNKEL (reference sequence).

This clone was detected only once. V and J are TRBV6-2 or TRBV6-3 and TRBJ2-1, with 9 bases aligning to TRBD1. CDR3 length: 20 residues. Unmatched junction bases numbered 16, after V lost 2 bases and J lost 2 bases. Germline CDR1 MNHEY, CDR2 SVGEGT. Here the CDR3 reads CASSYLGGQGPRETYNEQFF. CDR3 nucleotides: TGTGCCAGCAGTTACCTAGGGGGACAGGGTCCTCGGGAAACCTACAATGAGCAGTTCTTC.

The chain combines TRBV21-1 with TRBJ2-1; the table gives TRBD2 as D, unverified against the DNA. TRBV21-1 is given as a pseudogene. The CDR3 is 17 residues long. CDR3 nucleotide sequence: TGTGCCAGCAGCAAAATGACTAGGTCAGGCAGACGCGATGAGCAGTTCTTC. This encodes CASSKMTRSGRRDEQFF.

This chain uses TRBV7-9 with TRBJ1-2; 7 bases agree with TRBD1. CDR3 length: 13 amino acids. Germline CDR1 SEHNR, CDR2 FQNEAQ (reference sequence). J lost 2 bases, V lost 7 bases, and 4 bases had no gene match. The CDR3 region has the DNA TGTGCCAGCACCAGACAGGGAAACTATGGCTACACCTTC. It is translated as CASTRQGNYGYTF.

The rearrangement joins TRBV5-5 to TRBJ1-1, with TRBD1 identical over 7 bases. Unmatched junction bases numbered 5, after V lost 0 bases and J lost 0 bases. The CDR3 loop spans 16 amino acids. The germline V gene has CDR1 SGHKS and CDR2 YYEKEE (reference sequence). CDR3 sequence: CASSLEGASLNTEAFF. CDR3 DNA: TGTGCCAGCAGCTTGGAGGGGGCCTCGCTGAACACTGAAGCTTTCTTT.

The chain recombines TRBV9 with TRBJ1-4, with TRBD1 identical over 10 bases. V gave up 4 bases and J gave up 7 bases; unmatched junction bases: 4. The germline gives CDR1 SGDLS, CDR2 YYNGEE. CDR3 size: 14 residues. In DNA form, the CDR3 reads TGTGCCAGCAGCCGGGACAGGGGTGGTGAAAAACTGTTTTTT. This encodes CASSRDRGGEKLFF.

The V gene is TRBV5-1, the J gene TRBJ2-7, with a tentative D call TRBD1 (6 bases). The CDR3 contains 14 residues. Deletions cut 3 bases from V and 5 bases from J, with 15 bases between. Germline loops: CDR1 SGHRS, CDR2 YFSETQ. CDR3 amino acids: CASSSRSTGNEQYF. The CDR3 nucleotides read TGCGCCAGCAGCTCGAGAAGCACAGGGAACGAGCAGTACTTC.

The V gene is TRBV28, the J gene TRBJ1-1; D gene unclear. V gave up 6 bases and J gave up 5 bases, with 16 bases separating them. Germline CDR1 and CDR2: MDHEN and SYDVKM. The CDR3 is 14 residues long. The CDR3 protein is CASRLPGSGTEAFF. CDR3 sequence (DNA): TGTGCCAGCAGACTCCCGGGGAGCGGTACTGAAGCTTTCTTT.

V usage is TRBV11-1 and J usage is TRBJ2-5; 12 nucleotides line up with TRBD2. Germline CDR1 and CDR2: SGHAT and FQDESV (reference sequence). The trim removed 4 bases at V and 5 bases at J, leaving 5 bases unmatched. The CDR3 is 15 residues long. The DNA of the CDR3 is TGTGCCAGCAGCTCCGGGACTAGCGGGTCGGAGACCCAGTACTTC. This translates into CASSSGTSGSETQYF.

CDR3 region: CASSSGTGVYGYTF. CDR3 DNA sequence: TGTGCCAGCAGTTCCGGGACAGGGGTTTATGGCTACACCTTC. The V call is TRBV11-2, the J call TRBJ1-2; 10 positions agree with TRBD1. J lost 5 bases, V lost 6 bases, and 6 bases had no gene match. In germline, CDR1 is SGHAT, CDR2 FQNNGV. The CDR3 runs to 14 residues.

This chain links TRBV19 with TRBJ2-7; 8 bases are a match to TRBD1. The CDR3 runs 15 residues. The trim removed 4 bases at V and 3 bases at J, leaving 8 bases unmatched. CDR1 LNHDA and CDR2 SQIVND come from the germline V gene (reference sequence). CDR3 bases: TGTGCCAGTAGTAGCGGGCAGGGGGCGATCTACGAGCAGTACTTC. Its protein is CASSSGQGAIYEQYF.

The genes are TRBV27 and TRBJ2-7, with D uncertain. Germline V gene lookup returns CDR1 MNHEY and CDR2 SMNVEV (reference sequence). This CDR3 is built from 14 residues. Trimming left V 2 bases short and J 5 bases short, with 13 bases between. CDR3: CASSLDGLDDEQYF. The CDR3 DNA follows: TGTGCCAGCAGTTTAGACGGGTTGGATGACGAGCAGTACTTC.

V gene TRBV30 combines with J gene TRBJ2-1; D gene uncertain. CDR3 length: 11 residues. Trimming shortened V by 0 bases and J by 7 bases, and 4 bases separated the two germline ends. Germline loops: CDR1 GTSNPN, CDR2 SVGIG (reference sequence). The CDR3 here is CAWSVLNEQFF. The DNA for the CDR3 is TGTGCCTGGAGTGTGTTAAATGAGCAGTTCTTC.

The chain couples TRBV3-1 (or the pseudogene TRBV3-2) to TRBJ2-3; D not certain. CDR3 length equals 14 residues. The V gene lost 2 bases and the J gene lost 1 base, with 7 bases spanning the gap. Germline loops: CDR1 LGHDT, CDR2 YNNKEL (reference sequence). The CDR3 sequence: CASSQLQGTDTQYF. In nucleotides, the CDR3 is TGTGCCAGCAGCCAATTGCAGGGCACAGATACGCAGTATTTT.

The V gene is TRBV19, the J gene TRBJ1-5; no firm D call. Between the trimmed V and J ends, which lost 3 bases and 9 bases, there was a span of 15 bases. The CDR3 totals 14 residues. The germline CDR1 and CDR2 sequences are LNHDA and SQIVND (reference sequence). The CDR3 sequence is CASSIRREDTPQHF. CDR3 coding DNA: TGTGCCAGTAGTATCCGGAGGGAGGATACGCCCCAGCATTTT. Using reference TRBV19 and TRBJ1-5 for the parts outside the CDR3, the full variable domain is DGGITQSPKYLFRKEGQNVTLSCEQNLNHDAMYWYRQDPGQGLRLIYYSQIVNDFQKGDIAEGYSVSREKKESFPLTVTSAQKNPTAFYLCASSIRREDTPQHFGDGTRLSIL.

The CDR3 coding sequence is TGTGCCAGCAGTTTTCAGGGTATCTACGAGCAGTACTTC. This codes for CASSFQGIYEQYF. The chain is built from TRBV12-3 or TRBV12-4 and TRBJ2-7, with a weak D call TRBD1 (5 bases). Deletions cut 3 bases from V and 3 bases from J, with 9 bases between. The CDR3 length is 13 residues.